Reported below is one T cell receptor (beta chain). Its cognate antigen is unknown. This record comes from a study of shared clonotypes between healthy human individuals. As for the study in general: Those who served as donors were a couple of women and a few men between the ages of 18 and 49. Overall study results and limits: Donor scarcity curtailed the genetic and exposure-history diversity represented herein.

Per germline, CDR1 LGHNA and CDR2 YSLEER. The CDR3 is 14 amino acids. The V end was cut by 1 base, the J end by 1 base, with 4 bases between. The study ran the assay at deep level. Repertoires were generated with immunoSEQ multiplex PCR, while TCRdb's copy carries only in-frame clones and drops some. The sample shows roughly 850,000 clones, approximately 96% of them seen only once. CD45RO negativity and positive selection for CCR7 defined naive CD8 cells, a population that excluded terminally differentiated effector memory CD45RA+ cells. Sequencing was carried out using naive CD8+ T cells sorted from blood. This sequence joins TRBV4-3 and TRBJ2-2; D is uncertain. The TCR was taken from a man aged 25-45 years in good health. The CDR3 sequence: CASSQGQNTGELFF. DNA of the CDR3: TGCGCCAGCAGCCAAGGACAGAACACCGGGGAGCTGTTTTTT.